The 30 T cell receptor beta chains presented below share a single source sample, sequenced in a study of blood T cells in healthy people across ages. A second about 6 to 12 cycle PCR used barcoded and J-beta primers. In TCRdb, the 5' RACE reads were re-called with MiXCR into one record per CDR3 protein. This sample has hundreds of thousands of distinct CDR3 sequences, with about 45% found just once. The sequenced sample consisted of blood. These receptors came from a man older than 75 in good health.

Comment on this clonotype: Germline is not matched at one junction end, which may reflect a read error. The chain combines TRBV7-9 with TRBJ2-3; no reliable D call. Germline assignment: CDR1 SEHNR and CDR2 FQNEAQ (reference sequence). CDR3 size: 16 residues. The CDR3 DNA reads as TGTGCCGGCAGCCTTCAAGCGAAGTTGAGCACAGATACGCAGTATTTT. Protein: CAGSLQAKLSTDTQYF.

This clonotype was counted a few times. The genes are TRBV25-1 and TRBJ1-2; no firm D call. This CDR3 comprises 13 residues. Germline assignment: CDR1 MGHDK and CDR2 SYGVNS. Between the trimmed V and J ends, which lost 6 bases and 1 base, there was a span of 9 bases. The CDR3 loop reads CASRRSDNYGYTF. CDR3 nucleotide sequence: TGTGCCAGCAGGAGGAGCGATAACTATGGCTACACCTTC.

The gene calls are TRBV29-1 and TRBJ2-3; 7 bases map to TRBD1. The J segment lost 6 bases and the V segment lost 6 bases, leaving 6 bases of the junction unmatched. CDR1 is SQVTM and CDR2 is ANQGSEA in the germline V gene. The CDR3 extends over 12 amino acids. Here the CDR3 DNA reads TGCAGCGTCAAGACAGGGACGGATACGCAGTATTTT. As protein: CSVKTGTDTQYF.

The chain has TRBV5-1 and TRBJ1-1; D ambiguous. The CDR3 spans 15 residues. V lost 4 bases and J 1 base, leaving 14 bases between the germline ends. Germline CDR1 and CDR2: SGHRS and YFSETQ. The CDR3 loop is CASSPETRWNTEAFF. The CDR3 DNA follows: TGCGCCAGCAGCCCTGAGACCCGGTGGAACACTGAAGCTTTCTTT.

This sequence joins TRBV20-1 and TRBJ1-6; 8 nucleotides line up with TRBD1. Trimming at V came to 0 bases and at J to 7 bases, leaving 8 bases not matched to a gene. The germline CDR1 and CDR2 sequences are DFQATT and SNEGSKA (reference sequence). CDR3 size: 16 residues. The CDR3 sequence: CSAREPRTGRNSPLHF. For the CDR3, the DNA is TGCAGTGCTAGAGAGCCCCGGACAGGGAGAAATTCACCCCTCCACTTT.

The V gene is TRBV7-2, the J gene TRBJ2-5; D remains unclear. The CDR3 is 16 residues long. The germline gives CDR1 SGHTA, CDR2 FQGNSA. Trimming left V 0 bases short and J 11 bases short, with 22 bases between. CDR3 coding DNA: TGTGCCAGCAGCTTAGCAGGCAATGGACCCTACAATGAGCAGTACTTC. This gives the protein CASSLAGNGPYNEQYF.

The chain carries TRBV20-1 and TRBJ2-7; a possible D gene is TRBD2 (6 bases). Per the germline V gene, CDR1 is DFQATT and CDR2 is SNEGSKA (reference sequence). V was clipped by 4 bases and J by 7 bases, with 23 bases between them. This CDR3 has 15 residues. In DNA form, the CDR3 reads TGCAGTGCTAAATCTCTAGCGAGCCCTCCTTGGGAGCAGTACTTC. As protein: CSAKSLASPPWEQYF.

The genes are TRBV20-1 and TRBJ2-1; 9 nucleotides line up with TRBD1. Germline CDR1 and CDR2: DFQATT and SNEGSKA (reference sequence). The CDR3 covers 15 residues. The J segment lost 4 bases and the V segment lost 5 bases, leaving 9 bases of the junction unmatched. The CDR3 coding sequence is TGCAGTGCTCTGCATCGGGACAGGGCTTACAATGAGCAGTTCTTC. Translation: CSALHRDRAYNEQFF.

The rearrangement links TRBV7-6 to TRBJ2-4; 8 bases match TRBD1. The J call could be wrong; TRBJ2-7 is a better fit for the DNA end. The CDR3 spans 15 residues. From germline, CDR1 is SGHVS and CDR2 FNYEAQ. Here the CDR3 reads CASSLALGQGYEQYF. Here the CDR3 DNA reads TGTGCCAGCAGCTTAGCGCTCGGACAGGGTTACGAGCAGTACTTC.

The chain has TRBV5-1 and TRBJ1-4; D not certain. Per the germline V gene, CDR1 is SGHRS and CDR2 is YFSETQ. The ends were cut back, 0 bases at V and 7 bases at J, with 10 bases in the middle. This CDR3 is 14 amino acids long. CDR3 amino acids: CASSLEAAAEKLFF. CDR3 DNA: TGCGCCAGCAGCTTGGAGGCGGCTGCTGAAAAACTGTTTTTT.

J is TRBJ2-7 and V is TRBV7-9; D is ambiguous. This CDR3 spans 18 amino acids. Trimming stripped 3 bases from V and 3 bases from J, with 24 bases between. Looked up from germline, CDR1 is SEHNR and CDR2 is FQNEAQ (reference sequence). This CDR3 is CASSFKSGVAARNYEQYF. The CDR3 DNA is TGTGCCAGCAGCTTTAAGTCAGGAGTCGCCGCTCGAAACTACGAGCAGTACTTC.

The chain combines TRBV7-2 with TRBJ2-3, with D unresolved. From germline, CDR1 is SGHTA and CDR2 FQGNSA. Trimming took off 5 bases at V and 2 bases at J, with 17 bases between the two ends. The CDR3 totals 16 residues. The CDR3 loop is CASSTYLALLTDTQYF. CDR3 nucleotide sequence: TGTGCCAGCAGCACCTACCTTGCCCTCCTCACAGATACGCAGTATTTT. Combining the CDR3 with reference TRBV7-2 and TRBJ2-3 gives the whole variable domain GAGVSQSPSNKVTEKGKDVELRCDPISGHTALYWYRQSLGQGLEFLIYFQGNSAPDKSGLPSDRFSAERTGGSVSTLTIQRTQQEDSAVYLCASSTYLALLTDTQYFGPGTRLTVL.

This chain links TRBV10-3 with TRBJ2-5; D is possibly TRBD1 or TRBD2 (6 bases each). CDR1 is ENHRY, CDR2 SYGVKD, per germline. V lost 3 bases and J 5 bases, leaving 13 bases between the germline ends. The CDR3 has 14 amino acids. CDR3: CAISDGRGGETQYF. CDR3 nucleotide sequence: TGTGCCATCAGTGACGGGAGAGGGGGGGAGACCCAGTACTTC.

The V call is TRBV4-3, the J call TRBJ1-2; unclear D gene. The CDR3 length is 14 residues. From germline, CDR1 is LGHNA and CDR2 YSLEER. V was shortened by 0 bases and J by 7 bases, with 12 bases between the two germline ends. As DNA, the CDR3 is TGCGCCAGCAGCCAAGATCTTGGATACGCTGGCTACACCTTC. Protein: CASSQDLGYAGYTF.

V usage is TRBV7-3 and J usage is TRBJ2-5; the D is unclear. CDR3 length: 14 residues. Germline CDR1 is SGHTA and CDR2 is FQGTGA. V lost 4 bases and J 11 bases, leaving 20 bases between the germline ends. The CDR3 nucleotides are TGTGCCAGCAGCTACAGCCATGGCTACAATGTGCAGTACTTC. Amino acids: CASSYSHGYNVQYF.

CDR3 DNA: TGCAGTGCTAGAGTGCGGGAGAGTTACTACGAGCAGTACTTC. This encodes CSARVRESYYEQYF. The V and J genes are TRBV20-1 and TRBJ2-7; 7 bases map to TRBD2. Germline-derived CDR1 and CDR2 are DFQATT and SNEGSKA (reference sequence). V was pared by 1 base and J by 3 bases, with 6 bases of the junction left unmatched. The CDR3 totals 14 residues.

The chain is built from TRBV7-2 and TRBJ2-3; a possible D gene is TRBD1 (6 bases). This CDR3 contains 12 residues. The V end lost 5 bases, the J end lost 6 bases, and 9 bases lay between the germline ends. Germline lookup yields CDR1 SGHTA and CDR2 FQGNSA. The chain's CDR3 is CASSGTGDTQYF. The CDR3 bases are TGTGCCAGCAGCGGAACAGGGGATACGCAGTATTTT.

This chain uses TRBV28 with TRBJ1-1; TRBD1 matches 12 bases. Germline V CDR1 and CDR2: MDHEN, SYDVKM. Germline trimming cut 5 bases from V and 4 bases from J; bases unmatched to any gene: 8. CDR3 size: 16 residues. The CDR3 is CASSPPTGQGATEAFF. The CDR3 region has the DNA TGTGCCAGCAGTCCTCCCACGGGACAGGGGGCCACTGAAGCTTTCTTT.

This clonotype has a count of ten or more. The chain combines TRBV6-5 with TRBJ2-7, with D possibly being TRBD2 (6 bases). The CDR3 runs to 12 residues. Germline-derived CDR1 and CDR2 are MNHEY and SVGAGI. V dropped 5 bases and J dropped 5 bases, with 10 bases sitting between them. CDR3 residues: CASSRGGDEQYF. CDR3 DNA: TGTGCCAGCAGTCGGGGAGGCGACGAGCAGTACTTC.

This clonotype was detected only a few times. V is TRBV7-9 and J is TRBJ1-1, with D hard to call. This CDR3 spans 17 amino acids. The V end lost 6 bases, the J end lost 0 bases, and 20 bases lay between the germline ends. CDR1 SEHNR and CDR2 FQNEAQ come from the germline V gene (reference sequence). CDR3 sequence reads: CASRLGGEVLMNTEAFF. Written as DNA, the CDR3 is TGTGCCAGCAGGCTGGGCGGGGAGGTGTTGATGAACACTGAAGCTTTCTTT.

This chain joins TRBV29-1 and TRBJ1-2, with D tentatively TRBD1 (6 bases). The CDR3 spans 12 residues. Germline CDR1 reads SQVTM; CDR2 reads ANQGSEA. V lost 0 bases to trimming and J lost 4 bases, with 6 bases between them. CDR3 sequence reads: CSVEEGAYGYTF. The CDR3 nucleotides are TGCAGCGTTGAAGAGGGGGCCTATGGCTACACCTTC.

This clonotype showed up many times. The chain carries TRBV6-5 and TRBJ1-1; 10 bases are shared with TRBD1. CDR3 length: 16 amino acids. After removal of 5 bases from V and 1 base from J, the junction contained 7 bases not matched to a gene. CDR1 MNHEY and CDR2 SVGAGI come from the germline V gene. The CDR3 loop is CASSRQGAVTNTEAFF. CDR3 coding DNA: TGTGCCAGCAGTAGACAGGGGGCCGTGACGAACACTGAAGCTTTCTTT.

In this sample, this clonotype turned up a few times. The CDR3 nucleotides read TGCGCCAGCAGCCAAGATCATGACAACACCGGGGAGCTGTTTTTT. Its protein is CASSQDHDNTGELFF. This chain connects TRBV4-3 to TRBJ2-2; no definite D call. The V gene's germline CDR1 is LGHNA and CDR2 YSLEER. Trimming shortened V by 0 bases and J by 2 bases, and 7 bases separated the two germline ends. The CDR3 length is 15 residues.

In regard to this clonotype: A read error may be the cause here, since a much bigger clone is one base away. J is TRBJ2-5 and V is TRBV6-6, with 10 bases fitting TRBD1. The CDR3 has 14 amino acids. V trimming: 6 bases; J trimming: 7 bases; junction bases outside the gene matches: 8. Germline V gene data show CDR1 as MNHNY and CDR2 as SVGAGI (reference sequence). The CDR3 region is CASRPGQGLGTQYF. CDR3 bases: TGTGCCAGCAGGCCGGGACAGGGGCTGGGGACCCAGTACTTC.

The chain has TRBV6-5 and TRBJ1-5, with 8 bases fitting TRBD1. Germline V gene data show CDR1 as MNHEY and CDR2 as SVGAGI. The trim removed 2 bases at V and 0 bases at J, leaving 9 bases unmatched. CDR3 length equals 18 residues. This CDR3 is CASSYAGQGRYSNQPQHF. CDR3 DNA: TGTGCCAGCAGTTACGCTGGACAGGGTCGGTATAGCAATCAGCCCCAGCATTTT.

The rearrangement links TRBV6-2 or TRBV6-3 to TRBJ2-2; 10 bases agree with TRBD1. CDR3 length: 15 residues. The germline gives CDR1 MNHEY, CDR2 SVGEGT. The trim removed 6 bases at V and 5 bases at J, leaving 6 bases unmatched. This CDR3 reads CASSRQGARTGELFF. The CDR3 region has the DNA TGTGCCAGCAGCCGACAGGGGGCGAGGACCGGGGAGCTGTTTTTT.

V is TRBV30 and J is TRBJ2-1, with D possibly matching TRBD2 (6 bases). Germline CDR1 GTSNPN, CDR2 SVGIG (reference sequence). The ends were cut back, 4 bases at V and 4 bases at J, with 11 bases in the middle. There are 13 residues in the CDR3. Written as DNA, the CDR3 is TGTGCCTGGATAAGCGGGCGATACAATGAGCAGTTCTTC. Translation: CAWISGRYNEQFF.

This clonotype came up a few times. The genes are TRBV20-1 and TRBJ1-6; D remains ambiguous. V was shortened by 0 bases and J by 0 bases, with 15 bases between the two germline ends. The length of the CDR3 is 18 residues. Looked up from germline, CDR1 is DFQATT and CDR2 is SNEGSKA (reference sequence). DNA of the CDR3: TGCAGTGCTAGAGATCCGGTGGCGCCTAGCTCCTATAATTCACCCCTCCACTTT. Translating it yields CSARDPVAPSSYNSPLHF.

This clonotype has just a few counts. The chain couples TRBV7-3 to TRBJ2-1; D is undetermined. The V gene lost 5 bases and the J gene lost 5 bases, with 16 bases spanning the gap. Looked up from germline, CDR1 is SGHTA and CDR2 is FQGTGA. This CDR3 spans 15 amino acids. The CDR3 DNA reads TGTGCCAGCAGCCCCCTCTCTGGACCGAACAATGAGCAGTTCTTC. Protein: CASSPLSGPNNEQFF. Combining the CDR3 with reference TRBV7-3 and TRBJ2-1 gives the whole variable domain GAGVSQTPSNKVTEKGKYVELRCDPISGHTALYWYRQSLGQGPEFLIYFQGTGAADDSGLPNDRFFAVRPEGSVSTLKIQRTERGDSAVYLCASSPLSGPNNEQFFGPGTRLTVL.

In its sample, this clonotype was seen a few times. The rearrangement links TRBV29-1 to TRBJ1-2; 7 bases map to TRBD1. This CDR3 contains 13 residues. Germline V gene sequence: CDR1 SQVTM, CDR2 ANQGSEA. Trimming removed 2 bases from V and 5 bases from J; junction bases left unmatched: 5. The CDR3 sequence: CSVEWPGGYGYTF. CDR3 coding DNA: TGCAGCGTTGAATGGCCAGGGGGGTATGGCTACACCTTC.